Included here is one TCR beta chain sequence, with context. These data originate in a study of blood T cell repertoires in COVID-19. At the level of the study: Collection of acute and convalescent COVID-19 samples took place in the United States, Italy and Spain.

Original data processing: By means of reference gene primer amplification, nucleated cell counts were estimated. This table comes from immunoSEQ multiplex PCR, and its TCRdb copy is limited to in-frame clones, with some not included. D and trimming were read from the DNA, whereas the V and J calls and clone size are those reported in that table. The table shows around 80,000 clones, with about four fifths occurring only once. Germline trimming cut 2 bases from V and 3 bases from J; bases unmatched to any gene: 5. Germline-derived CDR1 and CDR2 are MNHEY and SVGAGI. The CDR3 has 15 amino acids. The sequenced sample consisted of peripheral blood. This chain joins TRBV6-5 and TRBJ1-2; 8 positions match TRBD1. This sequence originates from a human donor in a cohort sampled during active COVID-19. The CDR3 here is CASSYDRGQDYGYTF. The CDR3 DNA reads TGTGCCAGCAGTTACGACAGGGGCCAGGACTATGGCTACACCTTC.